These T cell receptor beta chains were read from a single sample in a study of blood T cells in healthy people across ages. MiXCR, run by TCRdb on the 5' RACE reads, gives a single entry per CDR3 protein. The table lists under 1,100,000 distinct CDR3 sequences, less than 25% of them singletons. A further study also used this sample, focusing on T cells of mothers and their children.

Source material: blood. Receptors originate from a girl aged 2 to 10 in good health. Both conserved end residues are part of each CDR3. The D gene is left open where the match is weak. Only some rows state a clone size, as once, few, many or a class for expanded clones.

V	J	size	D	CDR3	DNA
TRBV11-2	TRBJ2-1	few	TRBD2	CASSSGGLLPTLEQFF	TGTGCCAGCAGCTCGGGGGGACTTCTCCCTACTTTGGAGCAGTTCTTC
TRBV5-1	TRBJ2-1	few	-	CASSWPPDAGASNEQFF	TGCGCCAGCAGCTGGCCTCCCGACGCCGGAGCTTCGAATGAGCAGTTCTTC
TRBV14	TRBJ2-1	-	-	CASSRSGLRMGYNEQFF	TGTGCCAGCAGCCGCTCGGGACTCAGGATGGGATACAATGAGCAGTTCTTC
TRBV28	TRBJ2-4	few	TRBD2	CASNGSGDENIQYF	TGTGCCAGCAACGGTAGCGGGGACGAAAACATTCAGTACTTC
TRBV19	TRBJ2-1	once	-	CASSIWTSPFMAFNEQFF	TGTGCCAGTAGTATTTGGACCTCGCCCTTTATGGCGTTCAATGAGCAGTTCTTC
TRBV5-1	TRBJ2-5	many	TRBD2	CASSLLFLAGGETQYF	TGCGCCAGCAGCTTGTTATTTCTAGCGGGAGGCGAGACCCAGTACTTC
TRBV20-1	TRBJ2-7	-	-	CSARDLRGANTYEQYF	TGCAGTGCTAGAGATCTTAGGGGGGCCAACACCTACGAGCAGTACTTC
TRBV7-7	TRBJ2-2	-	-	CASSLGAPNTGELFF	TGTGCTAGCAGCTTAGGAGCGCCGAACACCGGGGAGCTGTTTTTT
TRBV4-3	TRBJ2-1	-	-	CASSQDRPGRRLYNEQFF	TGCGCCAGCAGCCAAGATCGCCCCGGACGGCGCCTCTACAATGAGCAGTTCTTC
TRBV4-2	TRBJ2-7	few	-	CASSQEALGSYEQYF	TGTGCCAGCAGCCAAGAAGCTCTGGGCTCCTACGAGCAGTACTTC
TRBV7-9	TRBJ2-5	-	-	CASSYGGLKETQYF	TGTGCCAGCAGCTACGGTGGACTCAAAGAGACCCAGTACTTC
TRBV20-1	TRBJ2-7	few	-	CSASVSGGSYEQYF	TGCAGTGCTAGTGTGTCGGGTGGGAGCTACGAGCAGTACTTC
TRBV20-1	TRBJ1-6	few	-	CSARGLGQPLHF	TGCAGTGCTAGAGGACTTGGACAGCCCCTCCACTTT
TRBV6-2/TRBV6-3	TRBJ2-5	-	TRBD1	CASRSLIRGTVETRYF	TGTGCCAGCAGATCTCTCATCAGGGGGACCGTGGAGACCCGGTACTTC
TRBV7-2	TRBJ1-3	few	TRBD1	CASSGTGAGNTIYF	TGTGCCAGCAGCGGGACAGGGGCTGGAAACACCATATATTTT
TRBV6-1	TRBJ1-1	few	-	CACLMNTEAFF	TGTGCCTGCCTTATGAACACTGAAGCTTTCTTT
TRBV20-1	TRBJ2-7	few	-	CSARVFNYEQYF	TGCAGTGCTAGAGTTTTTAACTACGAGCAGTACTTC
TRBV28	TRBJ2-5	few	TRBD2	CASSLIPHGGGDQETQYF	TGTGCCAGCAGCCTAATCCCCCATGGGGGAGGGGATCAAGAGACCCAGTACTTC
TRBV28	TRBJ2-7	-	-	CASSFSVWTPYEQYF	TGTGCCAGCAGTTTTAGCGTGTGGACTCCCTACGAGCAGTACTTC
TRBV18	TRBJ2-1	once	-	CASSPGTFHNEQFF	TGTGCCAGCTCACCCGGGACTTTTCACAATGAGCAGTTCTTC
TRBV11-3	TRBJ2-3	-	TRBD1	CASSAPGQGVDTQYF	TGTGCCAGCAGCGCCCCTGGACAGGGTGTAGATACGCAGTATTTT
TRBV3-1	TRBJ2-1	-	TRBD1	CASRLTGWSNEQFF	TGTGCCAGCAGACTGACAGGGTGGTCGAATGAGCAGTTCTTC
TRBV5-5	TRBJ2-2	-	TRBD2	CASSLGLADGELFF	TGTGCCAGCAGCTTGGGACTAGCGGACGGGGAGCTGTTTTTT
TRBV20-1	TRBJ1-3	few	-	CSATRGFSGNTIYF	TGCAGTGCTACCCGGGGATTCTCTGGAAACACCATATATTTT
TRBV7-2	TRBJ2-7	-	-	CASSLSFGSSYEQYF	TGTGCCAGCAGCTTATCATTCGGGAGCTCCTACGAGCAGTACTTC
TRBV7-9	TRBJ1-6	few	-	CASSLASAISPLHF	TGTGCCAGCAGCTTAGCCTCAGCAATTTCACCCCTCCACTTT
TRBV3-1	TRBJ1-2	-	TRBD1	CASSPGRDRVNYGYTF	TGTGCCAGCAGCCCTGGGCGGGACAGAGTTAACTATGGCTACACCTTC
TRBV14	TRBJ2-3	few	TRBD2	CASSQREGFYF	TGTGCCAGCAGCCAACGGGAGGGCTTCTATTTT
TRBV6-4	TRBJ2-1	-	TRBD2	CASSDSTSGGAEQFF	TGTGCCAGCAGTGACTCGACTAGCGGGGGGGCTGAGCAGTTCTTC
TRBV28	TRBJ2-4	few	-	CASETVVAKNIQYF	TGTGCCAGCGAGACCGTTGTAGCCAAAAACATTCAGTACTTC
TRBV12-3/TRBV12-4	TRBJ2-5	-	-	CASSFYDFRIQETQYF	TGTGCCAGCAGTTTTTACGACTTTCGGATTCAAGAGACCCAGTACTTC
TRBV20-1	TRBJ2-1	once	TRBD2	CSASEAGLYNEQFF	TGCAGTGCTAGTGAAGCGGGACTCTACAATGAGCAGTTCTTC
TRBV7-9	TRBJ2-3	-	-	CASSARVPAADTQYF	TGTGCCAGCAGCGCCCGCGTTCCCGCTGCAGATACGCAGTATTTT
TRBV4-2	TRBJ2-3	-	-	CASSHVTTDTQYF	TGTGCCAGCAGCCACGTTACCACAGATACGCAGTATTTT
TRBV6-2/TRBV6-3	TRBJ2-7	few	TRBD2	CASTPGLAGPFIYEQYF	TGTGCCAGCACCCCAGGACTAGCGGGTCCTTTTATCTACGAGCAGTACTTC
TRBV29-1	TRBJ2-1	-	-	CSVTYPGVNNEQFF	TGCAGCGTCACCTATCCGGGAGTTAACAATGAGCAGTTCTTC
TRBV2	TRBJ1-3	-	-	CASNPNVPGNTIYF	TGTGCCAGCAACCCTAATGTACCTGGAAACACCATATATTTT
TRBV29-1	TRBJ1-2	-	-	CSVLLAGFGGPPDGYTF	TGCAGCGTACTATTGGCAGGGTTTGGGGGTCCACCCGATGGCTACACCTTC
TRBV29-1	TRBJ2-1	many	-	CSVEEGGDVPDNEQFF	TGCAGCGTTGAAGAAGGGGGAGACGTACCGGATAATGAGCAGTTCTTC
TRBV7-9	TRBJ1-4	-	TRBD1	CASSLFQGGHEKLFF	TGTGCCAGCAGCCTCTTCCAGGGGGGGCATGAAAAACTGTTTTTT
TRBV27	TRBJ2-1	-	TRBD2	CASFGLENINEQFF	TGTGCCAGCTTCGGACTAGAGAATATCAATGAGCAGTTCTTC
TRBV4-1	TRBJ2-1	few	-	CASSQDLVGKQFF	TGCGCCAGCAGCCAAGACCTGGTCGGGAAGCAGTTCTTC
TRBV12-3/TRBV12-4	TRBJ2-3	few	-	CASELGKGYTDTQYF	TGTGCCAGCGAATTGGGGAAGGGGTACACAGATACGCAGTATTTT
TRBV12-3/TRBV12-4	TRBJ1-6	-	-	CASSSGDNSPLHF	TGTGCCAGCAGTTCTGGGGATAATTCACCCCTCCACTTT